This T cell receptor beta chain is from a study of T cell responses to AZD1222 COVID-19 vaccine. Samples with a second dose at about 4 or about 12 weeks were pooled together. Comments on this clone: Antigen unknown.

The CDR3 runs to 19 residues. Per the germline V gene, CDR1 is MNHNY and CDR2 is SVGAGI (reference sequence). The ends lost 5 bases at V and 1 base at J; junction bases unmatched: 19. Study-level results: Most donors were white British and more were female, and clonal diversity was possibly underestimated. Spike-specific TCR breadth and depth went up after people got two AZD1222 doses.

Produced via immunoSEQ multiplex PCR; TCRdb's table is partial and in-frame only. The data contain 130,000 to 150,000 clones, about nine tenths of them singletons. V gene TRBV6-6 combines with J gene TRBJ1-1; 7 bases are shared with TRBD1. The sequence was obtained from an adult who received the AZD1222 COVID-19 vaccine. Sequenced here: peripheral blood, sampled 28 days after the second AZD1222 dose. As DNA, the CDR3 is TGTGCCAGCAGTCCTCCATCTGGGATTCTGGGGGACAGGAACACTGAAGCTTTCTTT. Translated, it gives CASSPPSGILGDRNTEAFF.